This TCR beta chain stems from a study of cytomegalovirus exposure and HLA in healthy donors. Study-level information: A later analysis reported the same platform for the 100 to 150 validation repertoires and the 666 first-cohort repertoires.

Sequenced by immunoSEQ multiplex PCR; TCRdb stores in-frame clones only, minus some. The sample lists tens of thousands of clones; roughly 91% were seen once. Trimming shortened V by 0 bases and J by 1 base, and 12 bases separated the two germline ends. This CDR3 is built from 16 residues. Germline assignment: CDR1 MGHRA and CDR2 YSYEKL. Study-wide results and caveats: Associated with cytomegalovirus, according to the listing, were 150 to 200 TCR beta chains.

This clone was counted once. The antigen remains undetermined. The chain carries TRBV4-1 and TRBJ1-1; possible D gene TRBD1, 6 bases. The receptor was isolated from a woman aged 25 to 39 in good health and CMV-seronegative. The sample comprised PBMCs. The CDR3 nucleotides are TGCGCCAGCAGCCAAGAGACAGGACAAAAGAACACTGAAGCTTTCTTT. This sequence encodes CASSQETGQKNTEAFF.